This T cell receptor beta chain is drawn from a study of blood T cell repertoires in COVID-19. Study summary: The United States, Italy and Spain provided the acute and convalescent COVID-19 samples.

Profiled with immunoSEQ multiplex PCR; TCRdb holds only in-frame clones, not every one. The table lists 270,000 or so clones, 90% of them singletons. Germline V gives CDR1 MNHEY, CDR2 SVGAGI. Trimming removed 0 bases from V and 7 bases from J, with 10 bases in between. The CDR3 loop spans 14 amino acids. The sample was peripheral blood. This clonotype was obtained from an older woman with COVID-19, enrolled during active disease. This chain uses TRBV6-5 with TRBJ2-1; D unresolved. CDR3 in amino acids: CASSYSPSQNEQFF. CDR3 DNA: TGTGCCAGCAGTTACTCGCCATCACAGAATGAGCAGTTCTTC.